The next 19 T cell receptor beta chains were all read from a single sample in a study of shared clonotypes between healthy human individuals. The naive CD8 fraction comprised CD45RO-negative cells positively selected for CCR7 and excluded terminally differentiated effector memory CD45RA+ cells. The data were produced by immunoSEQ multiplex PCR, yet TCRdb's version contains in-frame clones alone and is incomplete. The sample carries around 610,000 clones, roughly 95% recorded once. Sequencing input: naive CD8+ T cells sorted from blood. Receptors were obtained from a woman in her 30s in good health.

V usage is TRBV19 and J usage is TRBJ2-7; 9 positions agree with TRBD1. There are 14 residues in the CDR3. Per germline, CDR1 LNHDA and CDR2 SQIVND (reference sequence). V shed 3 bases, J shed 6 bases, and the junction held 6 bases outside the gene matches. For the CDR3, the DNA is TGTGCCAGTAGTATCGACAGGGGGTTGGGCGAGCAGTACTTC. Encoded protein: CASSIDRGLGEQYF.

V is TRBV5-1 and J is TRBJ2-7; 8 bases map to TRBD2. This CDR3 is 13 amino acids long. With 7 bases clipped from V and 4 bases from J, the junction kept 7 bases outside the gene matches. Germline assignment: CDR1 SGHRS and CDR2 YFSETQ. CDR3 bases: TGCGCCAGCCAAGCGGGAGAGTTATACGAGCAGTACTTC. Protein: CASQAGELYEQYF.

The chain recombines TRBV20-1 with TRBJ1-4; tentative D call: TRBD1 (5 bases). Germline V CDR1 and CDR2: DFQATT, SNEGSKA (reference sequence). This CDR3 region has 11 residues. V was trimmed by 6 bases and J by 12 bases, leaving 14 bases between them. CDR3 region: CSATNRSELFF. CDR3 DNA: TGCAGTGCAACAAACAGGTCTGAACTGTTTTTT.

As DNA, the CDR3 is TGCGCCAGCAGCCAAGAGCCCAGGGGAGGGTATGGCTACACCTTC. It encodes CASSQEPRGGYGYTF. The chain combines TRBV4-1 with TRBJ1-2; tentatively, D is TRBD1 (6 bases). Trimming took off 0 bases at V and 5 bases at J, with 13 bases between the two ends. Per germline, CDR1 MGHRA and CDR2 YSYEKL. This CDR3 is 15 amino acids long.

The chain recombines TRBV4-1 with TRBJ2-1, with 11 bases lining up with TRBD2. Losses at the gene ends were 1 base for V and 5 bases for J; bases not matched to a gene: 7. Germline CDR1 and CDR2: MGHRA and YSYEKL. The CDR3 spans 17 residues. CDR3 sequence: CASSQGTSGLADNEQFF. Here the CDR3 DNA reads TGCGCCAGCAGCCAAGGAACTTCGGGACTAGCGGACAATGAGCAGTTCTTC.

The V call is TRBV28, the J call TRBJ2-7, with D tentatively TRBD1 or TRBD2 (5 bases each). This CDR3 region has 17 residues. Trimming cost V 2 bases and J 0 bases, with 17 bases left between them. The germline V gene has CDR1 MDHEN and CDR2 SYDVKM. The CDR3 nucleotides are TGTGCCAGCAGTTTAGCCCGGACTGAAGGGGCCTCCTACGAGCAGTACTTC. Translating gives CASSLARTEGASYEQYF.

Points on this clone: At one of its ends the junction is not consistent with the germline gene, which may arise from a read error. The chain couples TRBV13 to TRBJ2-7; D perhaps matches TRBD2 (5 bases). The CDR3 sequence is 13 residues long. Looked up from germline, CDR1 is PRHDT and CDR2 is FYEKMQ (reference sequence). The chain's CDR3 is CASSFPDSYVQYF. CDR3 DNA sequence: TGTGCCAGCAGCTTTCCGGACTCCTACGTGCAGTACTTC.

The chain combines TRBV9 with TRBJ1-3; D perhaps matches TRBD1 (5 bases). Trimming took off 5 bases at V and 0 bases at J, with 12 bases between the two ends. The CDR3 totals 15 residues. CDR1 and CDR2 from the germline V gene are SGDLS and YYNGEE. CDR3 coding DNA: TGTGCCAGCAGTCGCGGGGCAAGCTCTGGAAACACCATATATTTT. This translates into CASSRGASSGNTIYF.

V is TRBV5-1 and J is TRBJ1-1; D not resolved. Between the trimmed V and J ends, which lost 2 bases and 2 bases, there was a span of 16 bases. Germline assignment: CDR1 SGHRS and CDR2 YFSETQ. This CDR3 has 16 amino acids. This chain's CDR3 is CASSFWGLDGNTEAFF. The CDR3 DNA is TGCGCCAGCAGCTTTTGGGGTCTGGACGGAAACACTGAAGCTTTCTTT.

The V gene is TRBV27, the J gene TRBJ2-7; 9 bases line up with TRBD1. Germline loops: CDR1 MNHEY, CDR2 SMNVEV (reference sequence). The CDR3 covers 15 residues. V trimming: 3 bases; J trimming: 2 bases; junction bases outside the gene matches: 5. The chain's CDR3 is CASSLGTGSTYEQYF. The CDR3 nucleotides read TGTGCCAGCAGTTTGGGGACAGGGTCGACCTACGAGCAGTACTTC.

The chain employs TRBV28 and TRBJ1-5; D is uncertain. Between the trimmed V and J ends, which lost 5 bases and 9 bases, there was a span of 8 bases. The germline CDR1 and CDR2 sequences are MDHEN and SYDVKM. The CDR3 sequence is 11 residues long. DNA of the CDR3: TGTGCCAGCAGTAATTGGGGGCCCCAGCATTTT. Translating gives CASSNWGPQHF. The variable domain in full, with the rest retrieved from reference TRBV28 and TRBJ1-5, is DVKVTQSSRYLVKRTGEKVFLECVQDMDHENMFWYRQDPGLGLRLIYFSYDVKMKEKGDIPEGYSVSREKKERFSLILESASTNQTSMYLCASSNWGPQHFGDGTRLSIL.

The CDR3 loop reads CASSNRDTEAFF. The CDR3 DNA follows: TGCGCCAGCAGCAACAGAGACACTGAAGCTTTCTTT. The chain couples TRBV5-1 to TRBJ1-1, with D unclear. Trimming pared 4 bases from V and 3 bases from J, leaving 7 bases between. The CDR3 is 12 amino acids. Germline CDR1 and CDR2: SGHRS and YFSETQ.

This rearrangement joins TRBV7-2 to TRBJ2-7; the D is unclear. The CDR3 is 12 amino acids. V shed 5 bases and J shed 4 bases, with 9 bases lying between them. Germline CDR1 and CDR2: SGHTA and FQGNSA. The CDR3 coding sequence is TGTGCCAGCAGCCCGGACCAATACGAGCAGTACTTC. As protein: CASSPDQYEQYF. Drawing the rest from reference TRBV7-2 and TRBJ2-7, the complete variable domain is GAGVSQSPSNKVTEKGKDVELRCDPISGHTALYWYRQSLGQGLEFLIYFQGNSAPDKSGLPSDRFSAERTGGSVSTLTIQRTQQEDSAVYLCASSPDQYEQYFGPGTRLTVT.

The chain uses TRBV19 and TRBJ2-7; D might be TRBD1 (6 bases). Between the trimmed V and J ends, which lost 3 bases and 5 bases, there was a span of 11 bases. The germline V gene encodes CDR1 LNHDA and CDR2 SQIVND (reference sequence). The CDR3 length is 13 residues. The DNA of the CDR3 is TGTGCCAGTAGTATGGATAACAGGGACGAGCAGTACTTC. Amino acids: CASSMDNRDEQYF. Looking up the rest from reference TRBV19 and TRBJ2-7 gives the full variable domain: DGGITQSPKYLFRKEGQNVTLSCEQNLNHDAMYWYRQDPGQGLRLIYYSQIVNDFQKGDIAEGYSVSREKKESFPLTVTSAQKNPTAFYLCASSMDNRDEQYFGPGTRLTVT.

This clone was seen only once. Here the CDR3 reads CASSLSVSPEAFF. Written as DNA, the CDR3 is TGTGCCAGCAGCCTAAGTGTGTCCCCTGAAGCTTTCTTT. J is TRBJ1-1 and V is TRBV28; D is undetermined. Trimming left V 6 bases short and J 6 bases short, with 14 bases between. The CDR3 is 13 amino acids. CDR1 MDHEN and CDR2 SYDVKM come from the germline V gene.

The chain couples TRBV2 to TRBJ2-4; 7 bases are shared with TRBD2. Germline loops: CDR1 SNHLY, CDR2 FYNNEI. The V gene end was trimmed by 3 bases and the J gene end by 7 bases; junction bases not matched to a gene: 6. CDR3 length: 14 amino acids. The CDR3 spells CASSDGRELNIQYF. CDR3 in DNA: TGTGCCAGCAGTGATGGGCGGGAGTTGAACATTCAGTACTTC.

Turning to this clone: Other DNA variants within this sample encode the same CDR3. CDR3 nucleotides: TGTGCCAGCAGCCCAGGGCCAGCCTACGAGCAGTACTTC. This sequence encodes CASSPGPAYEQYF. The J gene is TRBJ2-7, the V gene TRBV27, with TRBD1 as a possible D gene (5 bases). The CDR3 is 13 residues long. The V end lost 6 bases, the J end lost 2 bases, and 11 bases lay between the germline ends. Germline assignment: CDR1 MNHEY and CDR2 SMNVEV (reference sequence).

Here the CDR3 reads CASRGTGSAGELFF. CDR3 sequence (DNA): TGTGCCAGCAGGGGGACAGGGAGCGCCGGGGAGCTGTTTTTT. The chain employs TRBV28 and TRBJ2-2, with 9 nucleotides matching TRBD1. V was pared by 6 bases and J by 6 bases, with 5 bases of the junction left unmatched. The CDR3 totals 14 residues. Germline CDR1 reads MDHEN; CDR2 reads SYDVKM.

V usage is TRBV2 and J usage is TRBJ2-3, with 11 positions matching TRBD1. The CDR3 spans 14 residues. V lost 9 bases and J lost 4; bases outside the gene matches: 6. The germline gives CDR1 SNHLY, CDR2 FYNNEI. CDR3 in DNA: TGTGCCAGATGGACAGGGGGCTACGCAGATACGCAGTATTTT. Translating it yields CARWTGGYADTQYF.